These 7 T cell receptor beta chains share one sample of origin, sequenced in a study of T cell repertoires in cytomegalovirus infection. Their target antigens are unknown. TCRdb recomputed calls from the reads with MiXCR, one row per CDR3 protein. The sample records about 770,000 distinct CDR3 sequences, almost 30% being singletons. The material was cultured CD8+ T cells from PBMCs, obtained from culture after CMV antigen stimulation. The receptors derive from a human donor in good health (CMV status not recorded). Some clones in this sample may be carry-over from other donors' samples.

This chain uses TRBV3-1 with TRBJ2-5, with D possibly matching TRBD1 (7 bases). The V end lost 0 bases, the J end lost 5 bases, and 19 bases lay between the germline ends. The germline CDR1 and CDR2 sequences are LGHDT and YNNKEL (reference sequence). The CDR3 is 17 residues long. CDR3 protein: CASSQEGPWRGQETQYF. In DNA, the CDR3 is TGTGCCAGCAGCCAAGAGGGCCCTTGGAGGGGGCAGGAGACCCAGTACTTC.

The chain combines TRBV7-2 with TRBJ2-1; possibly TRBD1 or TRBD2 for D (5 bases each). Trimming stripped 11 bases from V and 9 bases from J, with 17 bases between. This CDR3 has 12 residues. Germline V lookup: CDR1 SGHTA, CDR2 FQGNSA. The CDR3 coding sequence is TGTGCCGGGGGATTTTCAGACTCTGAGCAGTTCTTC. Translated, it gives CAGGFSDSEQFF.

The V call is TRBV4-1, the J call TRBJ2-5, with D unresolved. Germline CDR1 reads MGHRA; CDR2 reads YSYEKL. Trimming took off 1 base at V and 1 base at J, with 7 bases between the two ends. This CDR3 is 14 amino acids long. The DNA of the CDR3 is TGCGCCAGCAGCCAAGTAACGGGCCAAGAGACCCAGTACTTC. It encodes CASSQVTGQETQYF.

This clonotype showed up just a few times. CDR3 nucleotide sequence: TGTGCCACCAGCAGAGCAGGCGGGGAGGTGAGCTATGGCTACACCTTC. This encodes CATSRAGGEVSYGYTF. The chain couples TRBV15 to TRBJ1-2; D is undetermined. The CDR3 has 16 residues. CDR1 is LNHNV and CDR2 is YYDKDF in the germline V gene (reference sequence). V lost 1 base, J lost 4 bases, and 16 bases lay in between. The variable domain in full, completed from reference TRBV15 and TRBJ1-2, reads DAMVIQNPRYQVTQFGKPVTLSCSQTLNHNVMYWYQQKSSQAPKLLFHYYDKDFNNEADTPDNFQSRRPNTSFCFLDIRSPGLGDTAMYLCATSRAGGEVSYGYTFGSGTRLTVV.

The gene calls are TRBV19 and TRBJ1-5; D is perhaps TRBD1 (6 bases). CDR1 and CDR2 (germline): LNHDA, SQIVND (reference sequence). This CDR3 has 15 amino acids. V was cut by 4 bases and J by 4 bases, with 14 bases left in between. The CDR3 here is CASSTIRDTNQPQHF. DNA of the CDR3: TGTGCCAGTAGTACCATCCGGGACACAAATCAGCCCCAGCATTTT.

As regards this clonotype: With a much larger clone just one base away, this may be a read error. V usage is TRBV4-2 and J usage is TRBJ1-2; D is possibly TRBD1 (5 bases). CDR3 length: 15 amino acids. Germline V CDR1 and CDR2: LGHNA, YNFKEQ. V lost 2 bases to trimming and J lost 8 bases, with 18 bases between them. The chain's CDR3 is CASSQNSYSREGYTF. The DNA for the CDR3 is TGTGCCAGCAGCCAAAATTCTTATTCCAGGGAGGGCTACACCTTC.

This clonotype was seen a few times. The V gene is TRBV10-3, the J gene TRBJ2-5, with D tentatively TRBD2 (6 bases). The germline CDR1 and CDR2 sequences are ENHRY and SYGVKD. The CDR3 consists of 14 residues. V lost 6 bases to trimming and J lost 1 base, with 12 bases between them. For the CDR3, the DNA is TGTGCCATCAGGGACGGGAGCAGCCAAGAGACCCAGTACTTC. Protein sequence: CAIRDGSSQETQYF.